This T cell receptor beta chain was profiled in a study of PD-1 blockade in classical Hodgkin lymphoma. Sequencing was performed with immunoSEQ multiplex PCR; in TCRdb, only in-frame clones are kept and a portion is missing. The data hold just over 25,000 clones, with roughly 68% observed a single time. V was clipped by 1 base and J by 3 bases; unmatched bases: 10. In germline, CDR1 is SGHTA, CDR2 FQGNSA. This CDR3 comprises 17 residues. With regard to this clone: Its antigen remains unknown.

Study-level points and caveats: Partial responders and progressors had significantly lower baseline TCR diversity. With respect to the repertoire differences, their causes, possibly disease activity or prior therapy, remain undefined.

Brentuximab vedotin exposure varied among the patients, all of whom had relapsed after autologous stem cell transplantation. The chain joins TRBV7-2 to TRBJ2-7, with 9 positions matching TRBD1. This clonotype was obtained from a human donor with classical Hodgkin lymphoma. The input for sequencing was peripheral blood mononuclear cells (PBMCs), taken before the second cycle of nivolumab. The CDR3 here is CASSLVATGTGYYEQYF. The DNA for the CDR3 is TGTGCCAGCAGCTTAGTGGCCACCGGGACAGGGTACTACGAGCAGTACTTC.